A selection of T cell receptor beta chains follows, all from one sample in a study of cytomegalovirus exposure and HLA in healthy donors. The repertoire was sequenced with immunoSEQ multiplex PCR; TCRdb's copy has only in-frame clones and lacks some. The table has roughly 150,000 clones, 75% to 80% seen once. Sequencing used PBMCs. The receptors were gathered from a male donor in good health and CMV-seronegative. Both conserved end residues are part of each CDR3. D genes are given only for firm matches. Clone size is given for some rows only: seen once, a few or many times, or a class if the clone is expanded.

d_gene	abundance	v_gene	j_gene	CDR3nt	CDR3aa
-	once	TRBV19	TRBJ2-3	TGTGCCAGTAGCACGACAGGATTCTACACAGATACGCAGTATTTT	CASSTTGFYTDTQYF
TRBD2	-	TRBV5-6	TRBJ2-3	TGTGCCAGCAGCTGGGCTAGCGGGACGAGAGATACGCAGTATTTT	CASSWASGTRDTQYF
TRBD1	-	TRBV12-5	TRBJ1-4	TGTGCTAGTGGTACCCGACAGGGTAATGAAAAACTGTTTTTT	CASGTRQGNEKLFF
-	-	TRBV7-2	TRBJ1-5	TGTGCCAGCAGCTTCGGACAGACCCGCAATCAGCCCCAGCATTTT	CASSFGQTRNQPQHF
TRBD1	-	TRBV7-3	TRBJ2-7	TGTGCCAGCAGCGCCTCGACAGGGAGTAGCTCCTACGAGCAGTACTTC	CASSASTGSSSYEQYF
-	-	TRBV14	TRBJ2-1	TGTGCCAGCAGCCTAGAATTCAGGGGATCCGAGCAGTTCTTC	CASSLEFRGSEQFF
-	-	TRBV9	TRBJ2-3	TGTGCCAGCAGCGTAGAATCCAGGACTAGCACAGATACGCAGTATTTT	CASSVESRTSTDTQYF
TRBD1	-	TRBV19	TRBJ1-2	TGTGCCAGTAGTAGCACACCGGGACAGGGTTATGGCTACACCTTC	CASSSTPGQGYGYTF
TRBD2	-	TRBV5-1	TRBJ2-5	TGCGCCAGCAGCTTCGGACTAGCGGGAGGAGGAAGGCAAGAGACCCAGTACTTC	CASSFGLAGGGRQETQYF
-	-	TRBV7-2	TRBJ1-2	TGTGCCAGCAGGGTAACAGCAGGGGTCTCTAACTATGGCTACACCTTC	CASRVTAGVSNYGYTF
-	-	TRBV21-1	TRBJ2-7	TGTGCCACAACATTCTCCGGGACAGTCTCCTACGAGCAGTACTTC	CATTFSGTVSYEQYF
TRBD1	-	TRBV10-3	TRBJ2-7	TGTGCCATCCGTGGGACAGATAATCCCTACGAGCAGTACTTC	CAIRGTDNPYEQYF
TRBD2	-	TRBV7-9	TRBJ2-7	TGTTCCAGCAGCAAGCGAGCCGGGACTAGCGGGGGGGCCATCTACGAGCAGTACTTC	CSSSKRAGTSGGAIYEQYF
-	-	TRBV19	TRBJ2-7	TGTGCCAGTAGTACAGGCCATCAGGGGAACTACGAGCAGTACTTC	CASSTGHQGNYEQYF
-	-	TRBV2	TRBJ2-4	TGTGCCAGCATCCCTAGCGAAGCCAAAAACATTCAGTACTTC	CASIPSEAKNIQYF
-	-	TRBV9	TRBJ1-1	TGTGCCAGCAGTCCCTCTTTGGCCACTGAAGCTTTCTTT	CASSPSLATEAFF
TRBD1	-	TRBV28	TRBJ1-1	TGTGCCAGCAGTTTGTCCGGGACAGCCAACACTGAAGCTTTCTTT	CASSLSGTANTEAFF
TRBD1	-	TRBV4-3	TRBJ1-5	TGCGCCAGCGGACAGGGATTGTTGCAGCCCCAGCATTTT	CASGQGLLQPQHF
-	few	TRBV4-2	TRBJ1-2	TGTGCCAGCAGCCAACAGGGGAACTATGGCTACACCTTC	CASSQQGNYGYTF
-	-	TRBV7-2	TRBJ1-2	TGTGCCAGCAGCTTAGACGCCAGGGGCGACGGTGGCTACACCTTC	CASSLDARGDGGYTF
-	-	TRBV7-3	TRBJ2-7	TGTGCCAGCAGCTTAACGGTACGGACAGAAGACTCCTACGAGCAGTACTTC	CASSLTVRTEDSYEQYF
-	-	TRBV7-2	TRBJ2-7	TGTGCCAGCAGTACACCCCACGGGTCCTACGAGCAGTACTTC	CASSTPHGSYEQYF
TRBD1	-	TRBV4-2	TRBJ1-2	TGTGCCAGCAGCCAAGATCGGCAGGGGGACTATGGCTACACCTTC	CASSQDRQGDYGYTF
TRBD1	-	TRBV27	TRBJ2-7	TGTGCCAGCAGTTCATTTCTCTCACACAGGGGTGCCGCCTACGAGCAGTACTTC	CASSSFLSHRGAAYEQYF
-	-	TRBV13	TRBJ2-7	TGTGCCAGCAGCTCCGGGGGGGACAGGGTCTACGAGCAGTACTTC	CASSSGGDRVYEQYF
-	few	TRBV11-3	TRBJ2-1	TGTGCCAGCAGCTTAGTCCAGGGGGGCAAGTTCTTC	CASSLVQGGKFF
TRBD1	-	TRBV11-2	TRBJ2-7	TGTGCCAGCAGCACCGGACAGGGGATAGGAACCTACGAGCAGTACTTC	CASSTGQGIGTYEQYF
-	-	TRBV9	TRBJ1-1	TGTGCCAGCAGCGCTGGACAGAAGAACACTGAAGCTTTCTTT	CASSAGQKNTEAFF
TRBD2	-	TRBV7-2	TRBJ2-3	TGTGCCAGCAGCTTTAGCGGGGGTGTCACAGATACGCAGTATTTT	CASSFSGGVTDTQYF
-	-	TRBV5-4	TRBJ2-2	TGTGCCAGCAGCTTGGAGTTGGGGGGTCCCGGGGAGCTGTTTTTT	CASSLELGGPGELFF
TRBD1	once	TRBV12-5	TRBJ1-3	TGTGCTAGTGGTTTGGAGGTAGGGACAGGACCAATTTTT	CASGLEVGTGPIF
-	-	TRBV19	TRBJ2-5	TGTGCCAGTAGTATAATGGGGGCATGGGAGACCCAGTACTTC	CASSIMGAWETQYF
-	-	TRBV5-1	TRBJ2-7	TGCGCCAGCAGTTTTGGAAGTCAGGGGAGCTCCTACGAGCAGTACTTC	CASSFGSQGSSYEQYF
-	-	TRBV10-2	TRBJ2-5	TGCGCCAGTGGACTGCCCTCTTCAGAGACCCAGTACTTC	CASGLPSSETQYF
-	-	TRBV19	TRBJ2-1	TGTGCCAGTAGTATAGAAGGAGCGGGGCAGTTCTTC	CASSIEGAGQFF
-	-	TRBV25-1	TRBJ1-1	TGTGCCAGCAGTGAATATGGCGGGAGGACTAACACTGAAGCTTTCTTT	CASSEYGGRTNTEAFF
TRBD2	-	TRBV9	TRBJ2-7	TGTGCCAGCAGCGGACGTAGCGGGAGCTCCTACGAGCAGTACTTC	CASSGRSGSSYEQYF
-	-	TRBV19	TRBJ1-4	TGTGCCAGTAGTAACTGGGGGCGCAATGAAAAACTGTTTTTT	CASSNWGRNEKLFF
-	-	TRBV5-8	TRBJ1-5	TGTGCCAGCAGCTCCCGGGGGTATAGCAATCAGCCCCAGCATTTT	CASSSRGYSNQPQHF
-	-	TRBV7-9	TRBJ1-3	TGTGCCAGCAGCCCTAGGGGGGGGATCGTCTCTGGAAACACCATATATTTT	CASSPRGGIVSGNTIYF
TRBD1	-	TRBV5-1	TRBJ2-4	TGCGCCAGCAGCTTAGACAGGGCCCCTTTGGTAGCCAAAAACATTCAGTACTTC	CASSLDRAPLVAKNIQYF
TRBD1	-	TRBV5-1	TRBJ2-5	TGCGCCAGCAGCCCTCGGACAGGGAACTTACAAGAGACCCAGTACTTC	CASSPRTGNLQETQYF
TRBD1	-	TRBV11-2	TRBJ1-1	TGTGCCAGCACCGACCGGATCGACAGGGTAGGGACTGAAGCTTTCTTT	CASTDRIDRVGTEAFF